A selection of T cell receptor beta chains follows, all from one sample in a study of T cells in Graves' hyperthyroidism and ophthalmopathy. TCRdb called the multiplex PCR reads again in MiXCR, with one record for every CDR3 protein. The data contain around 350,000 distinct CDR3 sequences, 15% to 20% of them seen just once; the ten biggest clones take up 30% to 40%. The sequenced sample consisted of blood. The receptors come from a woman in her 30s with Graves' hyperthyroidism that later progressed to Graves' ophthalmopathy. Both conserved end residues are trimmed from each CDR3. Fields, in order: J gene, V gene, CDR3 protein.

TRBJ2-3	TRBV28	ASKLGTSGVSTDTQY
TRBJ2-3	TRBV20-1	SAISSGVFSTDTQY
TRBJ1-6	TRBV7-9	ASSSNTGDRNSPLH
TRBJ1-5	TRBV6-4	ASTGTDRVDQPQH
TRBJ2-7	TRBV11-2	ASSLVDGYEQY
TRBJ2-7	TRBV12-3/TRBV12-4	ASSWNNGVEQY
TRBJ1-3	TRBV18	ASSPPWGSGNTIY
TRBJ2-7	TRBV6-1	ASSSTRDYEQY
TRBJ2-1	TRBV19	ASSMGGGSYNEQF
TRBJ1-5	TRBV5-1	ASSLDTGEQPQH
TRBJ2-7	TRBV28	ASSLRTTGEQY
TRBJ2-1	TRBV2	ASKQSREGEQF
TRBJ1-2	TRBV6-1	ASSVEAPFYGYT
TRBJ2-5	TRBV18	ASSHSTGGVLETQY
TRBJ2-2	TRBV10-1	ASRARARTGELF
TRBJ2-7	TRBV10-1	ASSDWRDGNSYEQY
TRBJ2-1	TRBV29-1	SVGGNPGQGDNEQF
TRBJ2-7	TRBV5-1	ASSNGQVSYEQY
TRBJ2-7	TRBV28	ASSETSRMSSYEQY
TRBJ1-5	TRBV5-5	ASSLGVGQGNDQPQH
TRBJ2-2	TRBV2	ASSEANTRTGELF
TRBJ2-2	TRBV5-1	ASSGDQGISTGELF
TRBJ2-7	TRBV20-1	SVGQGSYEQY
TRBJ1-6	TRBV28	ASSMGVHGNSPLH
TRBJ2-1	TRBV11-2	ASSRQRFGTYNEQF
TRBJ1-1	TRBV15	ATSRIPNTEAF
TRBJ2-7	TRBV18	ASSPGRALGEQY
TRBJ1-2	TRBV6-1	ASSSGGQGPYGYT
TRBJ1-2	TRBV6-5	ASRRASGQTNYGYT
TRBJ2-7	TRBV5-8	ASSVGQGITYEQY
TRBJ2-3	TRBV6-2/TRBV6-3	ASSYRSGGRGDTQY
TRBJ2-7	TRBV11-2	ASFRDDRSYEQY
TRBJ2-7	TRBV4-1	ASSLTLAGRVTYEQY
TRBJ2-1	TRBV11-1	ASSDRIAGARYNEQF
TRBJ1-1	TRBV6-1	ASTDGGRTEAF
TRBJ2-3	TRBV28	ASSLEQGVADTQY
TRBJ2-3	TRBV10-3	AISETSGSTDTQY
TRBJ1-1	TRBV7-9	ASSLTGAEAF
TRBJ2-3	TRBV6-1	ASSELAFLGVNGTQY
TRBJ1-1	TRBV5-1	ASSLAGTGNTEAF
TRBJ2-7	TRBV7-2	ASSGTGVAYEQY
TRBJ1-2	TRBV28	ASSPTTDGVNYGYT
TRBJ2-5	TRBV30	AWSEWVGGTGQETQY
TRBJ2-3	TRBV28	ASSLGLAGPSTDTQY
TRBJ1-1	TRBV5-1	ASSLNRAEAS
TRBJ2-1	TRBV5-8	ASSTDSYNEQF
TRBJ1-2	TRBV5-1	ASSLGKPMTGIYGYT
TRBJ1-1	TRBV10-3	AISDRRENTEAF
TRBJ2-7	TRBV2	ASGSWRGGTYEQY
TRBJ2-1	TRBV6-1	ASGAESYNEQF
TRBJ1-4	TRBV5-5	ASSVASEGPEKLF
TRBJ1-2	TRBV28	ASSLSAVYGYT
TRBJ1-3	TRBV16	ASSPDPNWDTIY
TRBJ2-7	TRBV11-2	ASSGWGELSYEQY
TRBJ1-2	TRBV9	ASSARGPNYGYT
TRBJ2-2	TRBV2	ASMRELANTGELF
TRBJ2-1	TRBV7-9	ASSFIRGAYNEQF
TRBJ2-6	TRBV13	ASKEFSFSGANVLT
TRBJ1-4	TRBV29-1	SVSRDNEKLF
TRBJ2-7	TRBV28	ASRLAFTSYEQY